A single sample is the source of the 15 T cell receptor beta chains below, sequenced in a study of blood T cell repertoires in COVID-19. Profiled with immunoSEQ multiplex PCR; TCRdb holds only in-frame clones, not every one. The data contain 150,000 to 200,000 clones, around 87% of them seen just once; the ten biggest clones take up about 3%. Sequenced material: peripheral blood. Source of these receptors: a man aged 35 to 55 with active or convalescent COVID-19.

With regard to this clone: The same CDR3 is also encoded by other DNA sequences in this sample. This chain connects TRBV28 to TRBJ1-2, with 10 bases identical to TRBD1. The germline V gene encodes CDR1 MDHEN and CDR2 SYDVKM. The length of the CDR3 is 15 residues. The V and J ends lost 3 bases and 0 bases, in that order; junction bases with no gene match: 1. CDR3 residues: CASSFGTGANYGYTF. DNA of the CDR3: TGTGCCAGCAGTTTCGGGACAGGGGCTAACTATGGCTACACCTTC.

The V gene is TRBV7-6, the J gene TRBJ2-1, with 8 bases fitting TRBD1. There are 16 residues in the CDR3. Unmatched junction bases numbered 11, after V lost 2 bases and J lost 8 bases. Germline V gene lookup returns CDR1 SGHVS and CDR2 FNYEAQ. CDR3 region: CASSLSRTGMQHEQFF. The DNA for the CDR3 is TGTGCCAGCAGCTTAAGTCGGACAGGGATGCAGCATGAGCAGTTCTTC.

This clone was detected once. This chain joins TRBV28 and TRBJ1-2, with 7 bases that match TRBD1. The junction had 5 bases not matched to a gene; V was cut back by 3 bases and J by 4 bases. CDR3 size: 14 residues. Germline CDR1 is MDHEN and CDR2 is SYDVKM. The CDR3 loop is CASSFGTESYGYTF. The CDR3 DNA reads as TGTGCCAGCAGTTTTGGGACAGAGAGCTATGGCTACACCTTC.

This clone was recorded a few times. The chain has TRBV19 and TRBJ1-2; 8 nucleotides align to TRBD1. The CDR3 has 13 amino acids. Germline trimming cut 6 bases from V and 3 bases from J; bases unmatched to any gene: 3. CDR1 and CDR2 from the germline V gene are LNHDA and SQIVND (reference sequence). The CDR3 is CASSTGGDYGYTF. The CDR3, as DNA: TGTGCCAGTAGCACAGGGGGGGACTATGGCTACACCTTC. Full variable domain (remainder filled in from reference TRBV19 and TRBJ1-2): DGGITQSPKYLFRKEGQNVTLSCEQNLNHDAMYWYRQDPGQGLRLIYYSQIVNDFQKGDIAEGYSVSREKKESFPLTVTSAQKNPTAFYLCASSTGGDYGYTFGSGTRLTVV.

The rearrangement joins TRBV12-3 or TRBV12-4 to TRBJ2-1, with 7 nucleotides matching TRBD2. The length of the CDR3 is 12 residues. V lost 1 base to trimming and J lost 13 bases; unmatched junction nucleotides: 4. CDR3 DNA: TGTGCCAGCAGTTTAGGGGGGGGTCGTCAGTTCTTC. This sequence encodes CASSLGGGRQFF.

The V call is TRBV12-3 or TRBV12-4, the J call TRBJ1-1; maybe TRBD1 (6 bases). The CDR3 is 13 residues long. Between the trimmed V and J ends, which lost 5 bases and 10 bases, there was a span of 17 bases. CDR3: CASSTLGGEGAFF. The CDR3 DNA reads TGTGCCAGCAGTACATTAGGGGGGGAAGGAGCTTTCTTT.

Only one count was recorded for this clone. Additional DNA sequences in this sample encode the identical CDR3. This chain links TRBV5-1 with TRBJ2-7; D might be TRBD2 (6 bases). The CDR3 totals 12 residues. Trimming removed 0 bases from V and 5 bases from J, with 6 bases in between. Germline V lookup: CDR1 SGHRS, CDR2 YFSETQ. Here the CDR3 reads CASSLGGDEQYF. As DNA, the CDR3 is TGCGCCAGCAGCTTGGGCGGGGACGAGCAGTACTTC. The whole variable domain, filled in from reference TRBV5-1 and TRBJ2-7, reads KAGVTQTPRYLIKTRGQQVTLSCSPISGHRSVSWYQQTPGQGLQFLFEYFSETQRNKGNFPGRFSGRQFSNSRSEMNVSTLELGDSALYLCASSLGGDEQYFGPGTRLTVT.

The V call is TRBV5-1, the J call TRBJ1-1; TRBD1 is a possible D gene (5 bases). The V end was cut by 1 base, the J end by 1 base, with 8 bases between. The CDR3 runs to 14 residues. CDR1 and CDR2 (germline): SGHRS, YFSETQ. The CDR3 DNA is TGCGCCAGCAGCTTGTTAGGACAGAACACTGAAGCTTTCTTT. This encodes CASSLLGQNTEAFF.

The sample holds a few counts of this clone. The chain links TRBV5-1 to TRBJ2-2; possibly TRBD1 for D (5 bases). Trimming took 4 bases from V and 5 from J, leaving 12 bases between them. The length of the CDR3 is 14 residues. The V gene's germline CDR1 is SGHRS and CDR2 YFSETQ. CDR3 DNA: TGCGCCAGCAGCACAGGCGAAGGGACCGGGGAGCTGTTTTTT. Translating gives CASSTGEGTGELFF.

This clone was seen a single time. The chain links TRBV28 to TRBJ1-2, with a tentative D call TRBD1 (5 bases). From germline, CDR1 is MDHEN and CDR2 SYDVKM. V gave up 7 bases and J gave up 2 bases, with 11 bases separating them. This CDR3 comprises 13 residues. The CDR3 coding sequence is TGTGCCAGCAACGCAGGGCAGAACTATGGCTACACCTTC. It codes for CASNAGQNYGYTF.

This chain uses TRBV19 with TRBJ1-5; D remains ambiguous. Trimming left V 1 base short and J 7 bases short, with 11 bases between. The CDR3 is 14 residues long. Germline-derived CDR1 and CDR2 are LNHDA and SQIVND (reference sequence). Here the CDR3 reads CASSIVMGSQPQHF. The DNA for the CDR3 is TGTGCCAGTAGTATAGTCATGGGGAGCCAGCCCCAGCATTTT.

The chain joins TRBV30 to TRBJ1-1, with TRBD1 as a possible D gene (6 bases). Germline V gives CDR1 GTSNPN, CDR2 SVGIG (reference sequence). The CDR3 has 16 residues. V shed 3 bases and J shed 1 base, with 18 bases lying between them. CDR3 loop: CAWRAGDKEGNTEAFF. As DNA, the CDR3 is TGTGCCTGGAGGGCAGGGGATAAAGAAGGGAACACTGAAGCTTTCTTT.

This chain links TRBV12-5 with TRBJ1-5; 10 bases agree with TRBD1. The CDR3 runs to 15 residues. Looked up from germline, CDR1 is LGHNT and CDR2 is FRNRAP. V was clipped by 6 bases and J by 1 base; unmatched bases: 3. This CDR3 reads CASGPDRGSNQPQHF. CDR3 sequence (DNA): TGTGCTAGTGGCCCGGACAGGGGGAGCAATCAGCCCCAGCATTTT.

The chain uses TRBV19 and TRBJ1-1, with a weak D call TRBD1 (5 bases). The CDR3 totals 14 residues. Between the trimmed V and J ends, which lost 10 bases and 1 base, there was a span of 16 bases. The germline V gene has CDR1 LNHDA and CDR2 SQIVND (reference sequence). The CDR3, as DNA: TGTGCCATCGGGACTCCACGACGGAACACTGAAGCTTTCTTT. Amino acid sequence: CAIGTPRRNTEAFF.

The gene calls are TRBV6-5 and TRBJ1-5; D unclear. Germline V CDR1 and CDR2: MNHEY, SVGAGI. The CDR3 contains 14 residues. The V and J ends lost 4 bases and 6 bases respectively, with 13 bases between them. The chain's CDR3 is CASSLEGWGQPQHF. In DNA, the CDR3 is TGTGCCAGCAGTTTGGAGGGTTGGGGTCAGCCCCAGCATTTT.